Sequencing of this T cell receptor beta chain was carried out in a study of CD8+ T cells in alopecia areata. Turning to the study itself: Treated patients were dosed with oral tofacitinib, taking 5 to 10 mg twice daily. Study-wide results and limits: Normal skin's resident alphabeta T cells are also sequenced in scalp samples. Compared with normal scalp, lesional scalp had higher clonality and more expanded CD8+ clones.

Following extraction, RNA underwent reverse transcription to cDNA, which served as the sequencing template. Sequencing used immunoSEQ multiplex PCR; TCRdb keeps in-frame clones, though not all of them. Of 150,000 to 200,000 clones detected, around 51% appear once; the ten largest clones hold about a tenth. Deletions cut 7 bases from V and 0 bases from J, with 10 bases between. This CDR3 comprises 14 residues. Germline CDR1 LNHDA, CDR2 SQIVND (reference sequence). Described treatment: oral pan-JAK inhibitor, 5-10 mg twice daily. Alopecia areata patients provided lesional scalp punch biopsies and peripheral blood. This clone was seen only a few times. The target antigen is unknown.

The source is a human donor with alopecia areata. Sequences were derived from CD8+ T cells sorted from blood, sampled around week 53, from a patient treated with tofacitinib. The rearrangement links TRBV19 to TRBJ1-3, with D unresolved. CDR3 in amino acids: CASTDYHSGNTIYF. CDR3 nucleotide sequence: TGTGCCAGTACCGACTATCACTCTGGAAACACCATATATTTT.